This TCR beta chain was identified in a study of glioma-infiltrating T cells after dendritic cell vaccination. Study as a whole: Autologous tumor lysate-pulsed dendritic cell vaccination was given between about 2003 and 2013. Points from the study as a whole: Higher pretreatment TIL content predicted longer progression-free time and survival. TCR clonality showed no direct relationship with survival.

Input was approximately 2.1 ug genomic DNA, or all available if less. Here immunoSEQ multiplex PCR was the method, and the copy in TCRdb shows in-frame clones only, minus some. The sample carries 110,000 or so clones, roughly 89% recorded once. About this clone itself: Its specificity is not known.

Germline CDR1 and CDR2: GTSNPN and SVGIG (reference sequence). V gave up 0 bases and J gave up 5 bases, with 22 bases separating them. The CDR3 is made up of 17 amino acids. The time point here: after dendritic cell vaccination, including at tumor progression/relapse. This TCR was recovered from a human donor with glioblastoma. The rearrangement joins TRBV30 to TRBJ1-1; D is uncertain. The source material was blood, sampled after dendritic cell vaccination. CDR3 sequence reads: CAWSVSLGRKGSTEAFF. As DNA, the CDR3 is TGTGCCTGGAGTGTAAGTCTTGGGAGGAAGGGAAGTACTGAAGCTTTCTTT.